Described below is a single T cell receptor beta chain sequence and its context. Its matching antigen is unknown. CDR1 SGHTA and CDR2 FQGNSA come from the germline V gene. Deletions cut 5 bases from V and 2 bases from J, with 15 bases between. The CDR3 is 15 amino acids. The source of the sample is a study of cytomegalovirus exposure and HLA in healthy donors. General study findings and limits: Versus the 666-donor mean, an Asian-associated ancestry cluster reportedly showed fewer N-insertions in a later analysis. The authors excluded some V segments, including TRBV6-2 and TRBV6-3, as indistinguishable.

The study ran its PCR with 60 Vbeta and 13 Jbeta primers. Some clones are missing from TCRdb's copy, which holds only in-frame ones; the method was immunoSEQ multiplex PCR. The sample has fewer than 200,000 clones; the top ten hold almost 6.5%. The chain combines TRBV7-2 with TRBJ1-2; D might be TRBD1 (5 bases). The sequence was collected from a man aged 25-45 years in good health and CMV-seronegative. The material sequenced was PBMCs. CDR3 amino acids: CASSTGMAQNYGYTF. In DNA form, the CDR3 reads TGTGCCAGCAGCACAGGAATGGCACAGAACTATGGCTACACCTTC.